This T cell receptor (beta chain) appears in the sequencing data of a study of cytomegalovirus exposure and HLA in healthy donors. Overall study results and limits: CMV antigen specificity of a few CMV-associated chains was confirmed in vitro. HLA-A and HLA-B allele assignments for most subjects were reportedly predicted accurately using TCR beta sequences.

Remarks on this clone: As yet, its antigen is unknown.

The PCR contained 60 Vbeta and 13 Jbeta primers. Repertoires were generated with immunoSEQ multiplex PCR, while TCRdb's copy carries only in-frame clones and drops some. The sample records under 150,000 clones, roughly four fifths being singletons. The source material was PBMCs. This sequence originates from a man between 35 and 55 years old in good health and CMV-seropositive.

The CDR3 reads CASVRTSGRVNEQFF. As DNA, the CDR3 is TGTGCCAGTGTTCGGACTAGCGGGAGGGTCAATGAGCAGTTCTTC. J is TRBJ2-1 and V is TRBV6-1; TRBD2 matches at 15 bases. V dropped 9 bases and J dropped 6; count of bases not matched to a gene: 6. The CDR3 consists of 15 residues. CDR1 is MNHNS, CDR2 SASEGT, per germline.